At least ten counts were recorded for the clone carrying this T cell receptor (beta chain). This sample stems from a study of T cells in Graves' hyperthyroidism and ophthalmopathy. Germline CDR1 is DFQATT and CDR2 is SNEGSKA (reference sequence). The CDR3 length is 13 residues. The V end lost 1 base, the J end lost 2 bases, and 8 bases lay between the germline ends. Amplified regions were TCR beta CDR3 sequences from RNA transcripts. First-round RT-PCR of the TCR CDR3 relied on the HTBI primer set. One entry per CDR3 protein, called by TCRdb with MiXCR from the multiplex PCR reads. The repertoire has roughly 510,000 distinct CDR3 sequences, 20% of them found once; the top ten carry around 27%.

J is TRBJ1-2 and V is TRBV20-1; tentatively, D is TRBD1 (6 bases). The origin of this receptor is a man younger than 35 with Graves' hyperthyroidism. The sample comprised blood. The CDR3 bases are TGCAGTGCTAGAGCAGGGGCCAACTATGGCTACACCTTC. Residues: CSARAGANYGYTF.